This T cell receptor (beta chain) was recovered during a study of T cell changes during pregnancy in multiple sclerosis. With 7 bases removed from V and 7 bases from J, the gap between germline ends came to 8 bases. Looked up from germline, CDR1 is MGHDK and CDR2 is SYGVNS. CDR3 length: 11 amino acids. Sequenced by immunoSEQ multiplex PCR; TCRdb stores in-frame clones only, minus some. The table lists 69,000 or so clones, approximately 91% of them singletons. This material consisted of peripheral blood, taken in the third trimester of pregnancy. The receptor's source is a female donor with multiple sclerosis, enrolled in a pregnancy study. The rearrangement links TRBV25-1 to TRBJ2-1, with D uncertain. CDR3 region: CASTKLNEQFF. CDR3 DNA: TGTGCCAGCACCAAGCTGAATGAGCAGTTCTTC. Variable domain in full (rest from reference TRBV25-1 and TRBJ2-1): EADIYQTPRYLVIGTGKKITLECSQTMGHDKMYWYQQDPGMELHLIHYSYGVNSTEKGDLSSESTVSRIRTEHFPLTLESARPSHTSQYLCASTKLNEQFFGPGTRLTVL.